This T cell receptor (beta chain) was captured by sequencing in a study of blood T cell repertoires in COVID-19. Produced via immunoSEQ multiplex PCR; TCRdb's table is partial and in-frame only. The table has about 200,000 clones, more than 80% seen once. V dropped 5 bases and J dropped 2; count of bases not matched to a gene: 16. CDR3 length: 19 residues. CDR1 and CDR2 from the germline V gene are MDHEN and SYDVKM. Sequenced sample: PBMCs or T cells enriched from blood (not recorded which). The receptor was derived from a woman under 30 who had recovered from COVID-19. The rearrangement links TRBV28 to TRBJ1-5, with TRBD1 matching 9 bases. CDR3 DNA: TGTGCCAGCAGTGCGATACAGGGGGCGGGTAGATTGGGCAATCAGCCCCAGCATTTT. As protein: CASSAIQGAGRLGNQPQHF.